The entry below gives a single TCR beta chain sequence along with its context. Its antigen is as yet unknown. This entry is derived from a study of early T cells in non-severe SARS-CoV-2 infection. Study information: Sequencing used unsorted whole-blood bulk RNA, so chains lack pairing.

Trimming took off 1 base at V and 0 bases at J, with 7 bases between the two ends. The V gene's germline CDR1 is DFQATT and CDR2 SNEGSKA (reference sequence). CDR3 length equals 13 residues. Individual cDNA molecules each received unique molecular identifiers attached to them. One entry per CDR3 protein results from TCRdb running MiXCR on the 5' RACE reads. The repertoire holds around 53,000 distinct CDR3 sequences, 12% seen once, with about 2.7% in the top ten. Study-wide findings and caveats: Missing private and CD4 specificities, VDJdb matching favored anti-spike CD8 responses.

Source: whole blood, taken at baseline. The V gene is TRBV20-1, the J gene TRBJ2-7; D remains ambiguous. This TCR came from an adult who was a healthcare worker with PCR-confirmed SARS-CoV-2 infection or an uninfected control (not recorded which). In DNA, the CDR3 is TGCAGTGCTAGAGCGGACGGCTCCTACGAGCAGTACTTC. Its protein is CSARADGSYEQYF.